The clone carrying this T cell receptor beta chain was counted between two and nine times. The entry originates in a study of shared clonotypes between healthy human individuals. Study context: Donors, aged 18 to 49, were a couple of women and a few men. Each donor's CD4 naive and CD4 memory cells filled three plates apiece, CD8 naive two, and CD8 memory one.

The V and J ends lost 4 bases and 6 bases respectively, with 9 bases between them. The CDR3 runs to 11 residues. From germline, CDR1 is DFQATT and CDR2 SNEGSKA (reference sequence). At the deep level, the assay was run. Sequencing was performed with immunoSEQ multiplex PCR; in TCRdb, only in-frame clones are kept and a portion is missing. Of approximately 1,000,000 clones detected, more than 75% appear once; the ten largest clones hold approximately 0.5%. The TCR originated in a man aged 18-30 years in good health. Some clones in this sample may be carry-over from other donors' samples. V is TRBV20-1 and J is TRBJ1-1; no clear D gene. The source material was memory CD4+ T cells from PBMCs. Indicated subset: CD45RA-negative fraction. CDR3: CSATTGAEAFF. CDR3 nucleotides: TGCAGTGCTACCACTGGGGCTGAAGCTTTCTTT.